Below are 13 T cell receptor beta chains sequenced from a single sample in a study of blood T cell repertoires in COVID-19. Some clones are missing from TCRdb's copy, which holds only in-frame ones; the method was immunoSEQ multiplex PCR. The sample has about 40,000 clones, 81% seen once; the top ten hold over 25%. Sequenced sample: peripheral blood. The receptors here all came from a man of 80 years or more with active or convalescent COVID-19.

This clone was observed once. V and J are TRBV5-4 and TRBJ2-7, with TRBD1 matching 10 bases. The J segment lost 1 base and the V segment lost 4 bases, leaving 5 bases of the junction unmatched. The CDR3 spans 15 residues. The germline CDR1 and CDR2 sequences are SGHNT and YYREEE (reference sequence). This CDR3 reads CASSKGQGVSYEQYF. Here the CDR3 DNA reads TGTGCCAGCAGCAAAGGACAGGGGGTATCCTACGAGCAGTACTTC.

This clone was seen a single time. V gene TRBV21-1 combines with J gene TRBJ1-2. TRBV21-1 is marked as a pseudogene. The CDR3 spans 13 residues. The CDR3 sequence is CASSNPDSGGYTF. The CDR3 DNA reads as TGTGCCAGCAGCAACCCGGACTCGGGTGGCTACACCTTC.

This rearrangement joins TRBV7-8 to TRBJ2-3; 13 positions match TRBD2. The V segment lost 5 bases and the J segment 0 bases; nucleotides outside the gene matches: 11. Germline loops: CDR1 SGHVS, CDR2 FQNEAQ. This CDR3 is 19 amino acids long. The CDR3 here is CASSLPGTSGVDSTDTQYF. CDR3 coding DNA: TGTGCCAGCAGCCTACCCGGGACTAGCGGGGTTGATAGCACAGATACGCAGTATTTT.

The gene calls are TRBV25-1 and TRBJ1-2, with D possibly TRBD1 on 6 matching bases. This CDR3 has 14 residues. Trimming shortened V by 2 bases and J by 0 bases, and 7 bases separated the two germline ends. Germline V lookup: CDR1 MGHDK, CDR2 SYGVNS. The CDR3 DNA follows: TGTGCCAGCAGTGAACAGGGGCCTAACTATGGCTACACCTTC. This encodes CASSEQGPNYGYTF.

The chain joins TRBV5-5 to TRBJ2-1, with 11 bases lining up with TRBD2. CDR3 length: 14 amino acids. Germline loops: CDR1 SGHKS, CDR2 YYEKEE (reference sequence). Trimming at V came to 2 bases and at J to 6 bases, leaving 1 base not matched to a gene. The CDR3 nucleotides read TGTGCCAGCAGCTTACTAGCGGGGGTCAATGAGCAGTTCTTC. It codes for CASSLLAGVNEQFF. Full variable domain (remainder filled in from reference TRBV5-5 and TRBJ2-1): DAGVTQSPTHLIKTRGQQVTLRCSPISGHKSVSWYQQVLGQGPQFIFQYYEKEERGRGNFPDRFSARQFPNYSSELNVNALLLGDSALYLCASSLLAGVNEQFFGPGTRLTVL.

The V call is TRBV6-5, the J call TRBJ1-4; 7 bases are a match to TRBD1. Germline CDR1 reads MNHEY; CDR2 reads SVGAGI. The V and J ends lost 5 bases and 1 base, in that order; junction bases with no gene match: 4. This CDR3 has 15 residues. CDR3 bases: TGTGCCAGCAGTCCCCGACAGGGAACTAATGAAAAACTGTTTTTT. Translation gives CASSPRQGTNEKLFF.

V is TRBV7-2 and J is TRBJ2-1; unclear D gene. The CDR3 consists of 13 residues. The V end lost 1 base, the J end lost 6 bases, and 7 bases lay between the germline ends. The germline V gene encodes CDR1 SGHTA and CDR2 FQGNSA. The CDR3 loop is CASSLVLGNEQFF. The CDR3 DNA follows: TGTGCCAGCAGCTTAGTCCTAGGCAATGAGCAGTTCTTC.

The gene calls are TRBV27 and TRBJ2-3; D is perhaps TRBD1 (6 bases). V gave up 4 bases and J gave up 6 bases, with 17 bases separating them. CDR1 and CDR2 (germline): MNHEY, SMNVEV (reference sequence). The CDR3 totals 15 residues. CDR3 sequence: CASSSSWPDSDTQYF. DNA for the CDR3: TGTGCCAGCAGTTCATCCTGGCCGGACAGTGATACGCAGTATTTT.

The V call is TRBV5-1, the J call TRBJ1-4; no clear D gene. Germline V CDR1 and CDR2: SGHRS, YFSETQ. V shed 4 bases and J shed 0 bases, with 7 bases lying between them. The CDR3 spans 14 residues. CDR3 loop: CASSRESTNEKLFF. DNA for the CDR3: TGCGCCAGCAGCCGGGAGTCAACTAATGAAAAACTGTTTTTT.

As DNA, the CDR3 is TGTGCCAGCTCACCACCGTTGCAGGGGTCTAATGAAAAACTGTTTTTT. Residues: CASSPPLQGSNEKLFF. V is TRBV18 and J is TRBJ1-4, with D possibly matching TRBD1 (6 bases). The CDR3 is 16 amino acids. Trimming left V 0 bases short and J 3 bases short, with 11 bases between. From germline, CDR1 is KGHSH and CDR2 LQKENI. Full variable domain (outside the CDR3, taken from reference TRBV18 and TRBJ1-4): NAGVMQNPRHLVRRRGQEARLRCSPMKGHSHVYWYRQLPEEGLKFMVYLQKENIIDESGMPKERFSAEFPKEGPSILRIQQVVRGDSAAYFCASSPPLQGSNEKLFFGSGTQLSVL.

This clone was seen only once. The CDR3 DNA is TGTGCCAGCAGCGTAGCTAGGGAGAACTACGAGCAGTACTTC. Encoded protein: CASSVARENYEQYF. The V call is TRBV9, the J call TRBJ2-7, with D possibly being TRBD2 (5 bases). The CDR3 runs to 14 residues. V was pared by 0 bases and J by 3 bases, with 10 bases between. CDR1 and CDR2 (germline): SGDLS, YYNGEE.

The chain employs TRBV4-3 and TRBJ2-1; 12 bases agree with TRBD2. Unmatched junction bases numbered 2, after V lost 1 base and J lost 4 bases. The V gene's germline CDR1 is LGHNA and CDR2 YSLEER. This CDR3 spans 16 amino acids. The CDR3 DNA reads TGCGCCAGCAGCCAAGGACTAGCGGGGGTTTACAATGAGCAGTTCTTC. It codes for CASSQGLAGVYNEQFF.

The chain carries TRBV6-5 and TRBJ1-6; 8 positions agree with TRBD1. The CDR3 contains 13 residues. The V segment lost 3 bases and the J segment 9 bases; nucleotides outside the gene matches: 1. The germline V gene has CDR1 MNHEY and CDR2 SVGAGI. The CDR3 nucleotides are TGTGCCAGCAGTTATCAGGGGGCTTCACCCCTCCACTTT. Its protein is CASSYQGASPLHF.